The following is a T cell receptor beta chain sequence with its context. The data were obtained in a study of blood T cell repertoires in COVID-19. The V gene's germline CDR1 is SQVTM and CDR2 ANQGSEA. Unmatched junction bases numbered 3, after V lost 8 bases and J lost 1 base. CDR3 length equals 12 residues. Profiling relied on immunoSEQ multiplex PCR, and the TCRdb table lists in-frame clones only, not all of them. This table holds some 220,000 clones, 60% to 85% found once. V is TRBV29-1 and J is TRBJ1-1; 8 nucleotides line up with TRBD1. This clonotype was sampled from a woman between 65 and 79 years old with acute or convalescent COVID-19. The sample comprised peripheral blood. DNA of the CDR3: TGCAGCTCCGGGACAGGGAACACTGAAGCTTTCTTT. The encoded protein is CSSGTGNTEAFF.